Listed below are T cell receptor beta chains from one sample, sequenced in a study of T cell responses to AZD1222 COVID-19 vaccine. Assay used: immunoSEQ multiplex PCR; TCRdb lists only in-frame clones, some missing. The sample holds about 200,000 clones, approximately 90% seen once. The sample here was peripheral blood, taken 28 days after the second dose of the MenACWY control vaccine. The receptors originated from an adult who received the MenACWY meningococcal vaccine as a control. The CDR3 runs from the conserved cysteine through the conserved F or W. A D gene is named only where the DNA matches it firmly. For some rows the clone size is stated as once, few or many, or as a class when expanded; others skip it.

V gene,D gene,J gene,clone size,CDR3 protein,CDR3 DNA
TRBV18,.,TRBJ2-7,.,CASTQGGLFYEQYF,TGTGCCAGCACACAGGGGGGGCTCTTCTACGAGCAGTACTTC
TRBV6-6,.,TRBJ1-2,.,CASSYSTQDRGYTF,TGTGCCAGCAGTTACTCGACCCAAGATCGGGGCTACACCTTC
TRBV29-1,TRBD1,TRBJ2-4,.,CSGETGLHIQYF,TGCAGCGGTGAGACAGGGCTGCACATTCAGTACTTC
TRBV28,.,TRBJ2-7,.,CASSLTKRGREQYF,TGTGCCAGCAGTTTAACTAAGAGGGGTCGCGAGCAGTACTTC
TRBV11-2,TRBD2,TRBJ2-2,.,CASSPREEVTGELFF,TGTGCCAGCAGCCCTCGGGAGGAGGTAACCGGGGAGCTGTTTTTT
TRBV29-1,.,TRBJ1-1,.,CSVIVWGGNTEAFF,TGCAGCGTTATTGTATGGGGGGGCAACACTGAAGCTTTCTTT
TRBV7-2,.,TRBJ2-7,.,CASSLVSYEQYF,TGTGCCAGCAGCTTAGTGTCCTACGAGCAGTACTTC
TRBV18,.,TRBJ2-7,.,CASSRSSAYEQYF,TGTGCCAGCTCAAGATCTAGTGCCTACGAGCAGTACTTC
TRBV7-6,TRBD1,TRBJ1-5,.,CASSLGTGRSNQPQHF,TGTGCCAGCAGCTTAGGGACAGGACGTAGCAATCAGCCCCAGCATTTT
TRBV28,.,TRBJ1-2,.,CASSLPGDLLIWSYTF,TGTGCCAGCAGTTTACCGGGGGACCTACTTATATGGAGCTACACCTTC
TRBV7-2,.,TRBJ2-4,.,CASSYPTGSFGKNIQYF,TGTGCCAGCAGCTACCCTACAGGGTCGTTTGGTAAAAACATTCAGTACTTC
TRBV9,TRBD2,TRBJ2-1,.,CASSVAAGGSYNEQFF,TGTGCCAGCAGCGTAGCGGCGGGAGGGTCCTACAATGAGCAGTTCTTC
TRBV5-1,.,TRBJ2-3,.,CASSLGRLTDTQYF,TGCGCCAGCAGCTTGGGCAGGCTCACAGATACGCAGTATTTT
TRBV5-4,.,TRBJ1-1,.,CASSLEASSEAFF,TGTGCCAGCAGCTTGGAGGCCAGCTCTGAAGCTTTCTTT
TRBV21-1,.,TRBJ1-1,.,CASSPSPGQFF,TGTGCCAGCAGCCCCTCTCCGGGACAGTTCTTT
TRBV7-9,TRBD1,TRBJ1-5,.,CASSKGAEPQHF,TGTGCCAGCAGCAAGGGGGCAGAGCCCCAGCATTTT
TRBV30,TRBD2,TRBJ2-7,.,CAWSKAGGFSYEQYF,TGTGCCTGGAGTAAGGCGGGAGGGTTCTCCTACGAGCAGTACTTC
TRBV4-3,TRBD2,TRBJ2-7,.,CASSQDGSGTYEQYF,TGCGCCAGCAGCCAAGATGGTAGCGGGACCTACGAGCAGTACTTC
TRBV11-2,.,TRBJ2-7,.,CASSEPLGPYEQYF,TGTGCCAGCAGCGAGCCGTTAGGCCCCTACGAGCAGTACTTC
TRBV23-1,TRBD1,TRBJ1-3,.,CASLGGVPPRDRVWRDTIYF,TGCGCCAGCTTGGGAGGCGTCCCTCCCCGGGACAGGGTATGGAGAGACACCATATATTTT
TRBV15,.,TRBJ1-2,.,CATSRDPKGGRLDGYTF,TGTGCCACCAGCAGAGATCCAAAGGGGGGGCGTTTGGATGGCTACACCTTC
TRBV7-2,TRBD2,TRBJ2-7,.,CASSLTTTGAGVFYEQYF,TGTGCCAGCAGCTTAACGACCACCGGGGCGGGAGTGTTCTACGAGCAGTACTTC
TRBV7-9,.,TRBJ1-4,.,CASSVDRNEKLFF,TGTGCCAGCAGCGTTGACCGGAATGAAAAACTGTTTTTT
TRBV9,.,TRBJ2-3,.,CASSATWASGTDTQYF,TGTGCCAGCAGCGCCACGTGGGCATCCGGCACAGATACGCAGTATTTT
TRBV11-2,TRBD2,TRBJ2-2,.,CASSSPSGSYTGELFF,TGTGCCAGCAGCTCCCCTAGCGGGAGCTACACCGGGGAGCTGTTTTTT
TRBV5-1,TRBD1,TRBJ1-2,.,CASPQEGAPNYGYTF,TGCGCCAGCCCTCAGGAGGGGGCCCCTAACTATGGCTACACCTTC
TRBV27,TRBD2,TRBJ2-7,.,CASSLSTSGSQYEQYF,TGTGCCAGCAGTTTATCGACTAGCGGCAGTCAATACGAGCAGTACTTC
TRBV13,.,TRBJ2-7,.,CASSPWTEAYEQYF,TGTGCCAGCAGCCCCTGGACAGAAGCCTACGAGCAGTACTTC
TRBV2,TRBD1,TRBJ2-7,.,CASRHRGVGGTYEQYF,TGTGCCAGCAGACACAGGGGGGTTGGGGGCACCTACGAGCAGTACTTC
TRBV7-3,.,TRBJ2-2,.,CASRPSGTGELFF,TGTGCCAGCAGACCCAGCGGCACCGGGGAGCTGTTTTTT
TRBV7-2,TRBD2,TRBJ2-7,few,CASSRVAGEVEQYF,TGTGCCAGCAGCAGAGTAGCGGGAGAGGTCGAGCAGTACTTC
TRBV6-5,.,TRBJ2-7,.,CASRGDTNEQYF,TGTGCCAGCAGAGGGGACACCAACGAGCAGTACTTC
TRBV7-2,.,TRBJ2-3,.,CASSPPPGAFTQYF,TGTGCCAGCAGCCCACCACCGGGCGCTTTTACGCAGTATTTT
TRBV24-1,.,TRBJ1-5,.,CATSDWNQPQHF,TGTGCCACCAGTGATTGGAATCAGCCCCAGCATTTT
TRBV5-1,.,TRBJ1-4,.,CASRRGRGNEKLFF,TGCGCCAGCAGGCGGGGGAGAGGGAATGAAAAACTGTTTTTT
TRBV9,.,TRBJ1-1,.,CASSVARNTEAFF,TGTGCCAGCAGCGTAGCAAGGAACACTGAAGCTTTCTTT
TRBV29-1,.,TRBJ2-7,few,CSVVRESYEQYF,TGCAGCGTTGTTCGGGAGAGTTACGAGCAGTACTTC
TRBV28,TRBD1,TRBJ2-1,.,CASSLQQGATNEQFF,TGTGCCAGCAGTTTACAGCAGGGGGCGACGAATGAGCAGTTCTTC
TRBV28,.,TRBJ1-5,.,CASSLRQHSNQPQHF,TGTGCCAGCAGTTTGAGGCAGCATAGCAATCAGCCCCAGCATTTT
TRBV5-6,.,TRBJ2-2,.,CASSLVRTAGELFF,TGTGCCAGCAGCTTGGTTAGGACCGCCGGGGAGCTGTTTTTT
TRBV24-1,.,TRBJ2-5,.,CATSEARGEWSSQGTQYF,TGTGCCACCAGTGAGGCCAGGGGCGAATGGTCTTCCCAAGGGACCCAGTACTTC
TRBV28,.,TRBJ2-3,.,CASSALTGRNHTDTQYF,TGTGCCAGCAGTGCCCTGACAGGGAGGAATCACACAGATACGCAGTATTTT
TRBV7-6,.,TRBJ1-5,.,CASSATGGQPQHF,TGTGCCAGCAGCGCCACGGGGGGGCAGCCCCAGCATTTT
TRBV6-5,.,TRBJ2-7,once,CASRSLLSHEQYF,TGTGCCAGCAGATCACTTCTAAGCCACGAGCAGTACTTC
TRBV10-3,TRBD2,TRBJ2-3,.,CAIRLAGSGDTQYF,TGTGCCATCAGATTAGCGGGATCTGGAGATACGCAGTATTTT
TRBV19,TRBD2,TRBJ2-1,.,CASSINRVRGRGNEQFF,TGTGCCAGTAGTATAAACCGGGTTCGCGGGAGAGGGAATGAGCAGTTCTTC
TRBV6-5,.,TRBJ2-7,once,CASSYSEGSYEQYF,TGTGCCAGCAGTTACTCGGAGGGATCCTACGAGCAGTACTTC
TRBV18,.,TRBJ1-1,.,CASSPTRTPNTEAFF,TGTGCCAGCTCTCCCACGCGGACGCCGAACACTGAAGCTTTCTTT
TRBV19,.,TRBJ1-1,.,CASSIDGRGNTEAFF,TGTGCCAGTAGTATAGACGGCAGGGGGAACACTGAAGCTTTCTTT
TRBV19,TRBD2,TRBJ2-6,once,CASTLRGSGRLGGANVLTF,TGTGCCAGCACCCTCCGAGGGAGCGGGAGACTTGGTGGGGCCAACGTCCTGACTTTC
TRBV24-1,.,TRBJ2-7,.,CATSDTRDYEQYF,TGTGCCACCAGTGATACCAGGGATTACGAGCAGTACTTC
TRBV18,TRBD2,TRBJ2-3,.,CASSHTSGSSTDTQYF,TGTGCCAGCTCACACACTAGCGGGAGTAGCACAGATACGCAGTATTTT
TRBV28,TRBD2,TRBJ2-1,.,CASRAASGSFGEQFF,TGTGCCAGCAGGGCTGCTAGCGGGAGCTTCGGTGAGCAGTTCTTC
TRBV7-3,.,TRBJ2-3,.,CASSPRLGESDTQYF,TGTGCCAGCAGCCCCCGTCTGGGGGAGTCGGATACGCAGTATTTT
TRBV19,.,TRBJ1-4,.,CASSIAGGTNEKLFF,TGTGCCAGTAGTATTGCCGGCGGAACTAATGAAAAACTGTTTTTT
TRBV5-1,TRBD2,TRBJ2-1,.,CASSLSGSVYEQFF,TGCGCCAGCAGCTTGAGCGGGAGTGTTTATGAGCAGTTCTTC
TRBV14,.,TRBJ2-7,.,CASSQDSPPSDEQYF,TGTGCCAGCAGCCAAGATTCCCCCCCGTCCGACGAGCAGTACTTC
TRBV7-2,TRBD1,TRBJ2-1,few,CASSGTGAINEQFF,TGTGCCAGCAGCGGGACAGGGGCCATTAATGAGCAGTTCTTC
TRBV11-2,.,TRBJ2-1,.,CASSLSPGMVF,TGTGCCAGCAGCTTATCCCCAGGGATGGTCTTC